This record looks at one TCR beta chain sequence and its context. Its antigen is not identified. This sample was taken from a study of OX40 agonist ivuxolimab in advanced cancers. Study-wide results and limits: Relatively little clonal expansion, among the lowest observed, appeared in partial responders at 0.1-3.0 mg/kg.

After removal of 5 bases from V and 7 bases from J, the junction contained 6 bases not matched to a gene. The CDR3 length is 13 residues. The germline CDR1 and CDR2 sequences are MNHEY and SVGAGI. Some clones are missing from TCRdb's copy, which holds only in-frame ones; the method was immunoSEQ multiplex PCR. Here the sample spans over 75,000 clones, less than 95% being singletons. The source is an adult with an advanced solid tumor such as melanoma, head and neck, liver or kidney cancer. The chain has TRBV6-5 and TRBJ1-2; 8 nucleotides match TRBD1. Here the sequenced sample was CD4+ or CD8+ T cells sorted from blood, taken in a trial of the OX40 agonist ivuxolimab. The CDR3 DNA follows: TGTGCCAGCAGTGGACAGGGCTACTCTGGCTACACCTTC. This gives the protein CASSGQGYSGYTF.